This passage covers 14 T cell receptor beta chains from one sample sequenced in a study of CD8 T cells in Susac syndrome. After extraction with the RNeasy kit, roughly 0.5 to 1 ug of the RNA was reverse transcribed using random hexamers. TCRdb ran MiXCR on the immunoSEQ multiplex PCR reads and lists one entry per CDR3 protein. In the table there are 40,000 to 55,000 distinct CDR3 sequences, almost 95% of which are singletons. The sample was CD8+ T cells from PBMCs. The source of these receptors is a human donor in good health.

V gene TRBV5-8 combines with J gene TRBJ2-7; tentatively, D is TRBD1 (6 bases). With 1 base removed from V and 4 bases from J, the gap between germline ends came to 15 bases. The CDR3 extends over 15 amino acids. Germline V gives CDR1 SGHTS, CDR2 YDEGEE. The chain's CDR3 is CASSLSQGIRYEQYF. The CDR3 nucleotides read TGTGCCAGCAGCTTGTCCCAGGGGATAAGGTACGAGCAGTACTTC.

The chain recombines TRBV5-1 with TRBJ2-7, with 7 bases that match TRBD1. The CDR3 is 15 amino acids. J gave up 3 bases and V 4 bases, and 10 bases lay outside the gene matches. CDR1 and CDR2 from the germline V gene are SGHRS and YFSETQ. Written as DNA, the CDR3 is TGCGCCAGCAGCCCCTTGACAGGGAAGGGCTACGAGCAGTACTTC. Its translation: CASSPLTGKGYEQYF.

The chain links TRBV7-9 to TRBJ2-3, with D possibly TRBD2 on 6 matching bases. CDR3 length: 15 residues. Germline CDR1 SEHNR, CDR2 FQNEAQ (reference sequence). Trimming removed 7 bases from V and 0 bases from J, with 14 bases in between. The CDR3 DNA is TGTGCCAGCACCCCAGCGGGCATTAGCACAGATACGCAGTATTTT. Its protein is CASTPAGISTDTQYF. Based on the CDR3 plus reference TRBV7-9 and TRBJ2-3, the full variable domain is DTGVSQNPRHKITKRGQNVTFRCDPISEHNRLYWYRQTLGQGPEFLTYFQNEAQLEKSRLLSDRFSAERPKGSFSTLEIQRTEQGDSAMYLCASTPAGISTDTQYFGPGTRLTVL.

This chain uses TRBV19 with TRBJ2-7; D not resolved. The CDR3 extends over 14 amino acids. Germline CDR1 reads LNHDA; CDR2 reads SQIVND (reference sequence). V lost 3 bases, J lost 0 bases, and 9 bases lay in between. This CDR3 reads CASSMVGVSYEQYF. The CDR3 region has the DNA TGTGCCAGTAGTATGGTTGGCGTCTCCTACGAGCAGTACTTC. Variable domain in full (rest from reference TRBV19 and TRBJ2-7): DGGITQSPKYLFRKEGQNVTLSCEQNLNHDAMYWYRQDPGQGLRLIYYSQIVNDFQKGDIAEGYSVSREKKESFPLTVTSAQKNPTAFYLCASSMVGVSYEQYFGPGTRLTVT.

The chain has TRBV12-3 or TRBV12-4 and TRBJ2-7; D is undetermined. The germline V and J ends were trimmed by 3 bases and 5 bases, with 17 bases remaining between them. The CDR3 contains 15 residues. This CDR3 reads CASSLAGAPGDEQYF. The CDR3 nucleotides are TGTGCCAGCAGTTTGGCTGGCGCCCCTGGGGACGAGCAGTACTTC.

This chain connects TRBV27 to TRBJ2-7; D is uncertain. The V end was cut by 3 bases, the J end by 0 bases, with 6 bases between. The CDR3 runs 13 residues. Germline CDR1 MNHEY, CDR2 SMNVEV (reference sequence). The CDR3 sequence is CASSFRSSYEQYF. The CDR3 DNA sequence: TGTGCCAGCAGTTTTCGCAGCTCCTACGAGCAGTACTTC.

This clonotype was recorded once. The rearrangement uses TRBV6-4 and TRBJ2-1; tentatively, D is TRBD2 (5 bases). CDR1 and CDR2 from the germline V gene are MRHNA and SNTAGT. CDR3 length: 14 amino acids. Trimming pared 4 bases from V and 0 bases from J, leaving 7 bases between. Here the CDR3 reads CASSARDSYNEQFF. The DNA for the CDR3 is TGTGCCAGCAGTGCTCGGGACTCCTACAATGAGCAGTTCTTC.

The chain recombines TRBV27 with TRBJ1-1; tentative D call: TRBD1 (6 bases). The CDR3 loop spans 14 amino acids. V shed 5 bases and J shed 3 bases, with 13 bases lying between them. Germline loops: CDR1 MNHEY, CDR2 SMNVEV (reference sequence). CDR3: CASSKGTYYTEAFF. The DNA for the CDR3 is TGTGCCAGCAGTAAGGGGACATACTACACTGAAGCTTTCTTT.

This chain uses TRBV29-1 with TRBJ1-1, with D possibly being TRBD1 (6 bases). V dropped 5 bases and J dropped 6 bases, with 13 bases sitting between them. The CDR3 length is 12 residues. Per germline, CDR1 SQVTM and CDR2 ANQGSEA. The CDR3 reads CSVWVGGPEAFF. The CDR3 DNA reads TGCAGCGTTTGGGTGGGGGGCCCTGAAGCTTTCTTT.

This clonotype was seen only once. The chain recombines TRBV4-1 with TRBJ2-5; TRBD2 agrees at 12 bases. Germline assignment: CDR1 MGHRA and CDR2 YSYEKL. The junction had 5 bases not matched to a gene; V was cut back by 5 bases and J by 1 base. The CDR3 spans 16 residues. The chain's CDR3 is CASSIGLAGIQETQYF. The CDR3 region has the DNA TGCGCCAGCAGCATAGGACTAGCGGGAATCCAAGAGACCCAGTACTTC.

V usage is TRBV12-3 or TRBV12-4 and J usage is TRBJ1-5; 9 positions agree with TRBD1. Unmatched junction bases numbered 5, after V lost 6 bases and J lost 2 bases. The CDR3 has 15 residues. The CDR3 DNA follows: TGTGCCAGCAGCAAACAGGGGGCACGCAATCAGCCCCAGCATTTT. Protein product: CASSKQGARNQPQHF.

As regards this clonotype: At one end the junction does not follow the germline gene, possibly because of a read error. V is TRBV7-9 and J is TRBJ2-3; D is uncertain. CDR1 is SEHNR, CDR2 FQNEAQ, per germline (reference sequence). CDR3 length: 14 residues. The CDR3 sequence is CASTLEVVWDTQYF. The CDR3, as DNA: TGTGCCAGCACCTTAGAGGTGGTTTGGGATACGCAGTATTTT.

The V gene is TRBV27, the J gene TRBJ2-3; no clear D. The CDR3 contains 12 residues. In germline, CDR1 is MNHEY, CDR2 SMNVEV (reference sequence). V lost 5 bases to trimming and J lost 6 bases, with 9 bases between them. The CDR3 DNA follows: TGTGCCAGCAGTGGAATCTGGGATACGCAGTATTTT. Its translation: CASSGIWDTQYF.

In its sample, this clonotype was seen once. The J gene is TRBJ2-7, the V gene TRBV20-1; TRBD2 matches 10 bases. With 3 bases clipped from V and 3 bases from J, the junction kept 11 bases outside the gene matches. Germline CDR1 DFQATT, CDR2 SNEGSKA (reference sequence). This CDR3 comprises 16 residues. CDR3 nucleotide sequence: TGCAGTGCTAGGGATTCTAGCGGGAGACAGGTCTACGAGCAGTACTTC. This gives the protein CSARDSSGRQVYEQYF.